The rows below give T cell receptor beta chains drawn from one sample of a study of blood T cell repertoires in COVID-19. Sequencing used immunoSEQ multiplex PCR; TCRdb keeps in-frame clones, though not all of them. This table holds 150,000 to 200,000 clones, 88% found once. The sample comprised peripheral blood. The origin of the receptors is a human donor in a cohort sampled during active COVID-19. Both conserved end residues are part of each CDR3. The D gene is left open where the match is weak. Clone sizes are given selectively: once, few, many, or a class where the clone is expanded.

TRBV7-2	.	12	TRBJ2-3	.	TGTGCCAGCAGCCAGGACAGAGATACGCAGTATTTT	CASSQDRDTQYF
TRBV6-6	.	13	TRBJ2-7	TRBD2	TGTGCCAGCAGGGGGACTAGCAAGTACGAGCAGTACTTC	CASRGTSKYEQYF
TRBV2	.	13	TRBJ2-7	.	TGTGCCAGCAGTGAAGCTGGCATCTACGAGCAGTACTTC	CASSEAGIYEQYF
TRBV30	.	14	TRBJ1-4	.	TGTGCCTGGAGTGTATCAGCAACTAATGAAAAACTGTTTTTT	CAWSVSATNEKLFF
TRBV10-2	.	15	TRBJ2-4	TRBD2	TGCGCCAGCACCCCTGGCGGGGGGACCAAAAACATTCAGTACTTC	CASTPGGGTKNIQYF
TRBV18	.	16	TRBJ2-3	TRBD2	TGTGCCAGCTCACTATGGGCTAGCGGGGGGACAGATACGCAGTATTTT	CASSLWASGGTDTQYF
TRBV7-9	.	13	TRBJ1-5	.	TGTGCCAGCAGCTCACAGGGTGGGCAGCCCCAGCATTTT	CASSSQGGQPQHF
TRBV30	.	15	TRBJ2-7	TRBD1	TGTGCCTATAACCACCGGGACAGGAATGTCTACGAGCAGTACTTC	CAYNHRDRNVYEQYF
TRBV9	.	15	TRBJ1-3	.	TGTGCCAGCAGCACCCTAGCGGGATCGGGAAACACCATATATTTT	CASSTLAGSGNTIYF
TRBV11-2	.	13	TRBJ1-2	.	TGTGCCAGCAGCCACGGACAGAACTATGGCTACACCTTC	CASSHGQNYGYTF
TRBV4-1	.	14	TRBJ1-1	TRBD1	TGCGCCAGCAGCCAAGACAGGGGGCCCACTGAAGCTTTCTTT	CASSQDRGPTEAFF
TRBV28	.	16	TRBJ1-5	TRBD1	TGTGCCAGCAGTTCCGTAGGACAGGGTGACAATCAGCCCCAGCATTTT	CASSSVGQGDNQPQHF
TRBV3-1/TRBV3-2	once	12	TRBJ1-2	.	TGTGCCAGCAGCCCACCCTCAGGGGGCTACACCTTC	CASSPPSGGYTF
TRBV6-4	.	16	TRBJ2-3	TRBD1	TGTGCCAGCCTACCTACGCCGGGACAGGATGGGGATACGCAGTATTTT	CASLPTPGQDGDTQYF
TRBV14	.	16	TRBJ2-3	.	TGTGCCAGCAGCCGGAGGGGGACTAACCCAACAGATACGCAGTATTTT	CASSRRGTNPTDTQYF
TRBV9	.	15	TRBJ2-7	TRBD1	TGTGCCAGCAGCGTTGGGGGGACAGGGACCTACGAGCAGTACTTC	CASSVGGTGTYEQYF
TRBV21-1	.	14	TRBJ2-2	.	TGTGCCAGGAAGCGCCCTCCGGTAAGGCGGGGAGCTGTTTTT	CARKRPPVRRGAVF
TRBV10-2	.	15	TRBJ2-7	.	TGCGCCAGCAGTGGTTTAACGGCGACTAGCTACGAGCAGTACTTC	CASSGLTATSYEQYF
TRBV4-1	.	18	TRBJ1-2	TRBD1	TGCGCCAGCAGCCAAGATAAGGCCAGGGGGCGGGGTAACTATGGCTACACCTTC	CASSQDKARGRGNYGYTF
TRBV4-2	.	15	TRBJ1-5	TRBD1	TGTGCCAGCAGCCGGACAGGAGATAGCAATCAGCCCCAGCATTTT	CASSRTGDSNQPQHF
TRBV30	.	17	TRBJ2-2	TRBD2	TGTGCCTGGAGTCCGTTGGGACTAGCGGGAGTTCCCGGGGAGCTGTTTTTT	CAWSPLGLAGVPGELFF
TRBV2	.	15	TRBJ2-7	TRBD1	TGTGCCAGCGCCAAGATCCACACAGGGGGCAACGAGCAGTACTTC	CASAKIHTGGNEQYF
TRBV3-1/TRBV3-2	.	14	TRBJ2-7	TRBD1	TGTGCCAGCAGCCAAATGACAGGGGGGTCCGAGCAGTACTTC	CASSQMTGGSEQYF
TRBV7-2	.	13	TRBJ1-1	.	TGTGCCAGCAGCTACTCAGGTGACACTGAAGCTTTCTTT	CASSYSGDTEAFF
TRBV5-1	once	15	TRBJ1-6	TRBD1	TGCGCCAGCAGCCCGTCTACAGGGGATAATTCACCCCTCCACTTT	CASSPSTGDNSPLHF
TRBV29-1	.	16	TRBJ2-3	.	TGCAGCGGCAAGAACTCAATGAGAGGGAGCACAGATACGCAGTATTTT	CSGKNSMRGSTDTQYF
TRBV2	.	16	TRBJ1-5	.	TGTGCCAGCACCAAAGATCTGGGGGCCAGCAATCAGCCCCAGCATTTT	CASTKDLGASNQPQHF
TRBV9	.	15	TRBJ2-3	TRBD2	TGTGCCAGCAGCTCCCGTAGCGGGAGTGCAGATACGCAGTATTTT	CASSSRSGSADTQYF
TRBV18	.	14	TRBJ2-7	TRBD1	TGTGCCAGCTCACTTGGACAGGGGGCGGAGGAGCAGTACTTC	CASSLGQGAEEQYF
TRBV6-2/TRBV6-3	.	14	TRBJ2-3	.	TGTGCCAGCAGCGAGAGTCCTAGCACAGATACGCAGTATTTT	CASSESPSTDTQYF
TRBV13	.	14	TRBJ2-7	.	TGTGCCAGCAGCGACAGCGAAAGCTCCTACGAGCAGTACTTC	CASSDSESSYEQYF
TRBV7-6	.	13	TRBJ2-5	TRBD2	TGTGCCAGCAGCTCGGGACTACAAGAGACCCAGTACTTC	CASSSGLQETQYF
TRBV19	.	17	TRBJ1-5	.	TGTGCCAGTAGTCTCCTTCCGACAGGCTCGGTTGGTCAGCCCCAGCATTTT	CASSLLPTGSVGQPQHF
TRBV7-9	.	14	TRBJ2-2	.	TGTGCCAGCAGCTTAGCGCACAGAACCGGGGAGCTGTTTTTT	CASSLAHRTGELFF
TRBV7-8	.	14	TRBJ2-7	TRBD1	TGTGCCAGCGCCCCCGGGACAGGGGGTTACGAGCAGTACTTC	CASAPGTGGYEQYF
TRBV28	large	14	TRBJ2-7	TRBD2	TGTGCCAGCAGTTTAGGGCTAGCGGTCTACGAGCAGTACTTC	CASSLGLAVYEQYF
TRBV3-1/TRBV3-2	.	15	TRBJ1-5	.	TGTGCCAGCAGCCAAGGCAGGGGCGGGAATCAGCCCCAGCATTTT	CASSQGRGGNQPQHF
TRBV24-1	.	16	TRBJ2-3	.	TGTGCCACCAGTGATTTAGGGACACGTAGCACAGATACGCAGTATTTT	CATSDLGTRSTDTQYF
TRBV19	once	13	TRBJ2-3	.	TGTGCCAGTGGGAGCCTATTCGGGGATACGCAGTATTTT	CASGSLFGDTQYF
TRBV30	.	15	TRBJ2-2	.	TGTGCCTGGAGCCTGGCGGGGTCTCGGACCGGGGAGCTGTTTTTT	CAWSLAGSRTGELFF
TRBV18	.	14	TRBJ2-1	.	TGTGCCAGCTCAGAAGGAGGGTCCTACAATGAGCAGTTCTTC	CASSEGGSYNEQFF
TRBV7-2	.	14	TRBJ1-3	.	TGTGCCAGCAGTATTTCCGCGGCTGGAAACACCATATATTTT	CASSISAAGNTIYF
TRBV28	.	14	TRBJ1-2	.	TGTGCCAGCAGTTTTAACCCCTACCCATATGGCTACACCTTC	CASSFNPYPYGYTF